Below, 7 T cell receptor beta chains from the same sample are listed, as sequenced in a study of cytomegalovirus exposure and HLA in healthy donors. The study ran its PCR with 60 Vbeta and 13 Jbeta primers. Method: immunoSEQ multiplex PCR; TCRdb's copy keeps in-frame clones and lacks some. Found here are about 200,000 clones; the top ten clones hold around 0.74%. The source material was PBMCs. The receptors here all came from a boy aged 5-17 years in good health and CMV-seronegative.

The rearrangement links TRBV5-4 to TRBJ1-1; the D is unclear. Per germline, CDR1 SGHNT and CDR2 YYREEE (reference sequence). With 2 bases removed from V and 4 bases from J, the gap between germline ends came to 12 bases. This CDR3 has 14 residues. The CDR3 DNA is TGTGCCAGCAGCTTCGGGGAGCTTAGCACTGAAGCTTTCTTT. This codes for CASSFGELSTEAFF.

V and J are TRBV18 and TRBJ2-7, with TRBD2 identical over 9 bases. The ends lost 4 bases at V and 4 bases at J; junction bases unmatched: 14. The CDR3 consists of 17 residues. Looked up from germline, CDR1 is KGHSH and CDR2 is LQKENI. In DNA, the CDR3 is TGTGCCAGCTCACAGGGTAGCGGGGGAAAAGCCGCGTACGAGCAGTACTTC. Residues: CASSQGSGGKAAYEQYF.

The rearrangement links TRBV5-6 to TRBJ1-5; no firm D call. Trimming cost V 0 bases and J 0 bases, with 10 bases left between them. Germline lookup yields CDR1 SGHDT and CDR2 YYEEEE. CDR3 length: 16 residues. The CDR3: CASSLGSGYSNQPQHF. In DNA form, the CDR3 reads TGTGCCAGCAGCTTGGGATCGGGATATAGCAATCAGCCCCAGCATTTT.

The chain couples TRBV7-9 to TRBJ1-2; tentative D call: TRBD1 (6 bases). V was pared by 4 bases and J by 1 base, with 10 bases between. Per germline, CDR1 SEHNR and CDR2 FQNEAQ (reference sequence). The CDR3 is 14 residues long. CDR3 residues: CASSSGGLNYGYTF. The CDR3 bases are TGTGCCAGCAGCTCGGGGGGGCTTAACTATGGCTACACCTTC. The whole variable domain, filled in from reference TRBV7-9 and TRBJ1-2, reads DTGVSQNPRHKITKRGQNVTFRCDPISEHNRLYWYRQTLGQGPEFLTYFQNEAQLEKSRLLSDRFSAERPKGSFSTLEIQRTEQGDSAMYLCASSSGGLNYGYTFGSGTRLTVV.

This chain joins TRBV5-4 and TRBJ1-3, with a weak D call TRBD1 (5 bases). The CDR3 sequence is 14 residues long. CDR1 and CDR2 from the germline V gene are SGHNT and YYREEE (reference sequence). Trimming cost V 4 bases and J 4 bases, with 12 bases left between them. CDR3 sequence reads: CASSLGSGGNTIYF. The CDR3 DNA reads as TGTGCCAGCAGCCTCGGATCAGGGGGAAACACCATATATTTT. Using reference TRBV5-4 and TRBJ1-3 for the parts outside the CDR3, the full variable domain is ETGVTQSPTHLIKTRGQQVTLRCSSQSGHNTVSWYQQALGQGPQFIFQYYREEENGRGNFPPRFSGLQFPNYSSELNVNALELDDSALYLCASSLGSGGNTIYFGEGSWLTVV.

This chain uses TRBV28 with TRBJ1-3; 7 nucleotides align to TRBD1. CDR1 is MDHEN, CDR2 SYDVKM, per germline. The CDR3 consists of 13 residues. J gave up 2 bases and V 9 bases, and 4 bases lay outside the gene matches. The CDR3: CASRQGTGNTIYF. The CDR3 DNA reads as TGTGCCAGTAGACAGGGAACTGGAAACACCATATATTTT.

The rearrangement joins TRBV5-1 to TRBJ1-1, with TRBD1 identical over 8 bases. Germline CDR1 and CDR2: SGHRS and YFSETQ. The CDR3 has 15 residues. V was pared by 3 bases and J by 1 base, with 5 bases of the junction left unmatched. The CDR3 nucleotides read TGCGCCAGCAGCTCGACAGGGGAAAGGAACACTGAAGCTTTCTTT. Its translation is CASSSTGERNTEAFF.